The clone carrying this T cell receptor beta chain was seen only a few times. Its specificity is unknown. This sample stems from a study of cytomegalovirus exposure and HLA in healthy donors. The germline gives CDR1 SEHNR, CDR2 FQNEAQ (reference sequence). The V and J ends lost 3 bases and 5 bases, in that order; junction bases with no gene match: 8. CDR3 length: 18 amino acids. The PCR had 60 Vbeta and 13 Jbeta primers. Per the original data handling: A later analysis counted 65 million to 90 million unique TCR beta chains, 9.5 million to 12 million shared. The assay was immunoSEQ multiplex PCR, and TCRdb's table has in-frame clones only and misses some. From that table come the V and J calls and clone size; the DNA was used to work out D and trimming. The sample has over 110,000 clones, approximately 80% seen once. The study's findings and limits: It was likely that a cluster of highly shared sequence variants was a sequencing artifact.

This TCR came from a woman under 30 in good health and CMV-seropositive. This chain uses TRBV7-9 with TRBJ2-2, with 14 nucleotides matching TRBD2. The sequenced material came from PBMCs. The CDR3 is CASSFPTSGGARTGELFF. CDR3 bases: TGTGCCAGCAGCTTCCCGACTAGCGGGGGGGCAAGGACCGGGGAGCTGTTTTTT.